The subject of this entry is one T cell receptor (beta chain). The source of the sample is a study of blood T cell repertoires in COVID-19. For the study at large: Samples of COVID-19 (acute and convalescent) were obtained from the United States, Italy and Spain. Sources were T cells, B-cell-depleted T cells, or PBMCs; the material itself was cDNA or gDNA.

Per the original methods: For nucleated cells, counts were estimated from reference gene primer amplification. Profiling relied on immunoSEQ multiplex PCR, and the TCRdb table lists in-frame clones only, not all of them. D and trimming were read from the DNA, whereas the V and J calls and clone size are those reported in that table. This table has 400,000 to 450,000 clones, roughly 90% appearing once. Germline V gene lookup returns CDR1 SNHLY and CDR2 FYNNEI. The CDR3 length is 12 residues. The junction had 4 bases not matched to a gene; V was cut back by 4 bases and J by 9 bases. This chain connects TRBV2 to TRBJ2-3; 7 bases align to TRBD1. The sample taken for sequencing was peripheral blood. The TCR was taken from a woman between 25 and 40 years old with active or convalescent COVID-19. CDR3 in DNA: TGTGCCAGCAGTGTAAACAGGGGAACGCAGTATTTT. Protein: CASSVNRGTQYF.